This T cell receptor beta chain was sequenced in a study of T cell responses to AZD1222 COVID-19 vaccine. Study conclusions and caveats: Recipients of two AZD1222 doses showed rising Spike-specific TCR breadth and depth. Nearly half of spike-specific TCRs reportedly go after variant regions that carry no mutations. There were vaccine-associated CD4 TCRs across spike, dominant at 160-218 and 743-854. Among the donors, most were white British and more were female, and clonal diversity was possibly underestimated.

Germline loops: CDR1 SGHRS, CDR2 YFSETQ. Unmatched junction bases numbered 9, after V lost 2 bases and J lost 2 bases. The CDR3 has 16 residues. This clone was seen more than once but under ten times. Antigen specificity is unknown. Data came from immunoSEQ multiplex PCR; TCRdb stores just in-frame clones and leaves some out. This table holds about 110,000 clones, about nine tenths found once. The gene calls are TRBV5-1 and TRBJ2-7, with 8 bases matching TRBD2. The sequence derives from an adult who received the AZD1222 COVID-19 vaccine. The sample here was peripheral blood, taken 28 days after the second AZD1222 dose. As DNA, the CDR3 is TGCGCCAGCAGCTTAAGCGGGAGTAAGGGTACCTACGAGCAGTACTTC. Its protein product is CASSLSGSKGTYEQYF.